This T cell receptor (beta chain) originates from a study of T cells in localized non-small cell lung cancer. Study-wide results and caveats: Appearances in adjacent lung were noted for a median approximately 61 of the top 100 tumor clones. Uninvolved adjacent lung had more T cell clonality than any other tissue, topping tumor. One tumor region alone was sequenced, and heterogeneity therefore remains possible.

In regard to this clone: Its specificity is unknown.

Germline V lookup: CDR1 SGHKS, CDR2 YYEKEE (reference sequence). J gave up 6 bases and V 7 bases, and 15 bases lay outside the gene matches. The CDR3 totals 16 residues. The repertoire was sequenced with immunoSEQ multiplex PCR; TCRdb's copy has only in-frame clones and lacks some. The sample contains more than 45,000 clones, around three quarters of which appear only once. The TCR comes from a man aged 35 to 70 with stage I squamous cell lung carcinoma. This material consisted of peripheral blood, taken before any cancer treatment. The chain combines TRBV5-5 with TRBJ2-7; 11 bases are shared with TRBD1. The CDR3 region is CASLSQAGQGAGEQYF. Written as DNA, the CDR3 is TGTGCCAGCTTATCCCAGGCAGGACAGGGGGCTGGCGAGCAGTACTTC. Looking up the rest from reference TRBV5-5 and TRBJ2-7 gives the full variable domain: DAGVTQSPTHLIKTRGQQVTLRCSPISGHKSVSWYQQVLGQGPQFIFQYYEKEERGRGNFPDRFSARQFPNYSSELNVNALLLGDSALYLCASLSQAGQGAGEQYFGPGTRLTVT.